This paragraph covers one TCR beta chain sequence. Treatment in this sample: oral pan-JAK inhibitor, 5-10 mg twice daily. This sample is drawn from a study of CD8+ T cells in alopecia areata. Once RNA had been extracted, it was reverse transcribed into cDNA to act as the sequencing template. TCRdb's table, derived via immunoSEQ multiplex PCR, lists solely in-frame clones and lacks some. In the table there are 150,000 to 250,000 clones, more than 45% of which are singletons. The receptor comes from a human donor with alopecia areata. The starting material was CD4+ T cells sorted from blood, obtained at week 24, from a patient treated with tofacitinib.

The CDR3 protein is CASSLNRGKQYF. The CDR3 nucleotides read TGTGCCAGCAGTTTAAACAGGGGGAAGCAGTACTTC. This chain connects TRBV28 to TRBJ2-7; 8 nucleotides line up with TRBD1. V lost 2 bases and J lost 8; bases outside the gene matches: 2. CDR1 and CDR2 (germline): MDHEN, SYDVKM. This CDR3 contains 12 residues. The complete variable domain, with remaining parts taken from reference TRBV28 and TRBJ2-7, reads DVKVTQSSRYLVKRTGEKVFLECVQDMDHENMFWYRQDPGLGLRLIYFSYDVKMKEKGDIPEGYSVSREKKERFSLILESASTNQTSMYLCASSLNRGKQYFGPGTRLTVT.